This TCR beta chain emerged from a study of blood T cell repertoires in COVID-19. Methods used by the authors: Counts of nucleated cells, estimated from reference gene primer amplification, were obtained. Only in-frame clones appear in the TCRdb table, and some are missing; sequencing was by immunoSEQ multiplex PCR. For V, J and clone size, that table is used; D and trimming come from the DNA. The repertoire consists of some 170,000 clones, with 65% to 90% occurring once and the leading ten covering roughly 15%. The CDR3 has 13 residues. V was shortened by 5 bases and J by 1 base, with 8 bases between the two germline ends.

The chain uses TRBV12-3 or TRBV12-4 and TRBJ1-1, with D perhaps matching TRBD1 (5 bases). The sequencing input was PBMCs or T cells enriched from blood (not recorded which). The sequence was collected from a middle-aged man who had recovered from COVID-19. The CDR3 DNA reads as TGTGCCAGCAGTCGGACACGGAACACTGAAGCTTTCTTT. This gives the protein CASSRTRNTEAFF.